Below are 32 T cell receptor beta chains sequenced from a single sample in a study of T cell clones after liver transplantation (dated by TCRdb to the late 2010s). The label giving this sample's time point can be read as: pre-transplant. Receptor amplification or capture employed the immunoSEQ multiplex PCR assay. The table comes from immuneACCESS by way of TCRdb, which keeps in-frame sequences with V and J called. Part of the clones is missing from these tables; in studies checked, under half for an unresolved V gene and the rest for unknown reasons. This sample lists roughly 70,000 clones; roughly nine tenths were detected once. In total, the top ten clones hold under 3.5% of the sample. Sequencing was performed on CD4+ T cells from blood, taken before liver transplant. All receptors come from a human donor who received a liver transplant.

The DNA of the CDR3 is TGCGCCAGCAGTCGGGACGTCTCGAACACCGGGGAGCTGTTTTTT. It codes for CASSRDVSNTGELFF. V is TRBV5-1 and J is TRBJ2-2; D may correspond to TRBD1 or TRBD2 (5 bases each). There are 15 residues in the CDR3. Germline loops: CDR1 SGHRS, CDR2 YFSETQ. The V end lost 5 bases, the J end lost 0 bases, and 11 bases lay between the germline ends. The variable domain in full, completed from reference TRBV5-1 and TRBJ2-2, reads KAGVTQTPRYLIKTRGQQVTLSCSPISGHRSVSWYQQTPGQGLQFLFEYFSETQRNKGNFPGRFSGRQFSNSRSEMNVSTLELGDSALYLCASSRDVSNTGELFFGEGSRLTVL.

The rearrangement joins TRBV15 to TRBJ1-5, with 9 bases that match TRBD1. Germline CDR1 is LNHNV and CDR2 is YYDKDF (reference sequence). V lost 5 bases, J lost 4 bases, and 9 bases stayed unmatched. The CDR3 runs 16 residues. The CDR3 coding sequence is TGTGCCACCAGCGGGGGACTCGGGACAGGGAATCAGCCCCAGCATTTT. This encodes CATSGGLGTGNQPQHF.

This clone was seen just once. The chain's CDR3 is CASSFRGPGNTIYF. The CDR3 region has the DNA TGTGCCAGCAGTTTTAGGGGGCCTGGAAACACCATATATTTT. J is TRBJ1-3 and V is TRBV28, with TRBD1 identical over 7 bases. Germline values: CDR1 MDHEN, CDR2 SYDVKM. With 3 bases clipped from V and 2 bases from J, the junction kept 1 base outside the gene matches. The CDR3 has 14 residues.

The chain has TRBV5-1 and TRBJ2-7; D may be TRBD2 (6 bases). The ends were cut back, 1 base at V and 3 bases at J, with 11 bases in the middle. CDR1 is SGHRS, CDR2 YFSETQ, per germline. The length of the CDR3 is 14 residues. The CDR3, as DNA: TGCGCCAGCAGCTTGTGGACTAACATCTACGAGCAGTACTTC. The encoded protein is CASSLWTNIYEQYF.

This clone was counted only a few times. The chain has TRBV29-1 and TRBJ1-2; no firm D call. Trimming shortened V by 2 bases and J by 7 bases, and 8 bases separated the two germline ends. Looked up from germline, CDR1 is SQVTM and CDR2 is ANQGSEA. The CDR3 is 11 amino acids. The CDR3 loop reads CSVETLSGYTF. CDR3 nucleotides: TGCAGCGTTGAAACACTGAGTGGCTACACCTTC.

The chain carries TRBV5-1 and TRBJ2-1, with a weak D call TRBD1 (5 bases). V shed 2 bases and J shed 8 bases, with 8 bases lying between them. The CDR3 totals 12 residues. Germline V gene data show CDR1 as SGHRS and CDR2 as YFSETQ. In nucleotides, the CDR3 is TGCGCCAGCAGCTTCCAGGGCGATGAGCAGTTCTTC. It is translated as CASSFQGDEQFF.

This clone has more than one count but fewer than ten. The genes are TRBV5-1 and TRBJ2-5; D might be TRBD1 (6 bases). The CDR3 has 14 residues. V lost 7 bases and J lost 2, with 15 bases in between. Germline CDR1 and CDR2: SGHRS and YFSETQ. CDR3 sequence: CASSPGTRQETQYF. CDR3 DNA: TGCGCCAGCTCCCCCGGGACACGACAAGAGACCCAGTACTTC.

This chain uses TRBV30 with TRBJ2-3, with 7 nucleotides matching TRBD1. CDR1 GTSNPN and CDR2 SVGIG come from the germline V gene (reference sequence). This CDR3 has 15 residues. J lost 2 bases, V lost 1 base, and 6 bases had no gene match. CDR3 bases: TGTGCCTGGAGTGATAGGACAGGCCACACAGATACGCAGTATTTT. Translation gives CAWSDRTGHTDTQYF.

The chain recombines TRBV4-2 with TRBJ2-2; TRBD1 matches at 8 bases. Germline CDR1 LGHNA, CDR2 YNFKEQ. The CDR3 length is 17 residues. V dropped 3 bases and J dropped 1; count of bases not matched to a gene: 7. This CDR3 reads CASSQPRQGLNTGELFF. CDR3 coding DNA: TGTGCCAGCAGCCAGCCTCGACAGGGGCTGAACACCGGGGAGCTGTTTTTT.

The chain employs TRBV11-3 and TRBJ2-1, with D perhaps TRBD1 or TRBD2 (5 bases each). The CDR3 extends over 15 amino acids. Germline CDR1 reads SGHNT; CDR2 reads YENEEA. Trimming removed 6 bases at V and 8 bases at J, with 20 bases between. CDR3 in amino acids: CASRASRGSVYEQFF. CDR3 DNA: TGTGCCAGCAGAGCCTCCCGGGGCAGCGTCTATGAGCAGTTCTTC.

The rearrangement links TRBV28 to TRBJ2-7, with 8 positions matching TRBD1. J lost 7 bases, V lost 3 bases, and 8 bases had no gene match. CDR1 and CDR2 from the germline V gene are MDHEN and SYDVKM. This CDR3 has 14 residues. The CDR3 DNA sequence: TGTGCCAGCAGTTTTAGGGCAGGGGGCCGGGAGCAGTACTTC. Protein: CASSFRAGGREQYF.

V is TRBV9 and J is TRBJ2-5; perhaps D is TRBD1 or TRBD2 (5 bases each). With 3 bases removed from V and 5 bases from J, the gap between germline ends came to 17 bases. The CDR3 extends over 15 amino acids. Germline V gene data show CDR1 as SGDLS and CDR2 as YYNGEE. DNA for the CDR3: TGTGCCAGCAGCGCATCCCTCAGGGCGGGTGAGACCCAGTACTTC. It specifies CASSASLRAGETQYF.

The gene calls are TRBV28 and TRBJ2-7; D not resolved. This CDR3 region has 13 residues. V was trimmed by 7 bases and J by 4 bases, leaving 14 bases between them. Germline values: CDR1 MDHEN, CDR2 SYDVKM. The CDR3 here is CASKGRATYEQYF. The CDR3 DNA sequence: TGTGCCAGCAAAGGGCGCGCCACATACGAGCAGTACTTC.

CDR3 nucleotides: TGTGCCATCAGTGAGTCCCCGGGAATCTATGGCTACACCTTC. Residues: CAISESPGIYGYTF. The chain carries TRBV10-3 and TRBJ1-2; D is ambiguous. Germline V gene lookup returns CDR1 ENHRY and CDR2 SYGVKD. The CDR3 consists of 14 residues. Trimming removed 0 bases from V and 4 bases from J, with 9 bases in between.

This rearrangement joins TRBV5-1 to TRBJ1-5; D is possibly TRBD1 (5 bases). This CDR3 region has 14 residues. Trimming removed 4 bases at V and 6 bases at J, with 14 bases between. Germline CDR1 is SGHRS and CDR2 is YFSETQ. CDR3 DNA sequence: TGCGCCAGCAGCCCGGACAACCCTGCTCAGCCCCAGCATTTT. It is translated as CASSPDNPAQPQHF.

This chain uses TRBV1 with TRBJ2-7; the listed D gene, TRBD2, was not tested against the DNA. TRBV1 is a documented pseudogene. The CDR3 runs 16 residues. The CDR3 DNA follows: TGCACCAGCAGCCAGCCCGGACTAGCGGACAACTACGAGCAGTACTTC. As protein: CTSSQPGLADNYEQYF.

J is TRBJ2-5 and V is TRBV28, with a weak D call TRBD1 (6 bases). The ends were cut back, 6 bases at V and 5 bases at J, with 13 bases in the middle. Germline values: CDR1 MDHEN, CDR2 SYDVKM. This CDR3 contains 13 residues. The CDR3 sequence is CASRLQGSETQYF. CDR3 nucleotide sequence: TGTGCCAGCAGACTCCAGGGGTCGGAGACCCAGTACTTC.

The chain combines TRBV6-1 with TRBJ2-2, with 12 bases matching TRBD2. Germline V gene lookup returns CDR1 MNHNS and CDR2 SASEGT. J lost 6 bases, V lost 4 bases, and 9 bases had no gene match. The CDR3 length is 17 residues. CDR3 DNA sequence: TGTGCCAGCAGTGGACTAGCGGGAGTCTTCCTTGCCGGGGAGCTGTTTTTT. Amino acids: CASSGLAGVFLAGELFF.

The sample holds one count of this clone. This chain uses TRBV15 with TRBJ1-2; a possible D gene is TRBD1 (6 bases). Germline V gene data show CDR1 as LNHNV and CDR2 as YYDKDF (reference sequence). Deletions cut 0 bases from V and 8 bases from J, with 19 bases between. This CDR3 has 16 residues. CDR3 nucleotide sequence: TGTGCCACCAGCAGAGATGGCACAGGGCATGATTGGGGCTACACCTTC. This codes for CATSRDGTGHDWGYTF.

This clone has just a few counts. The rearrangement joins TRBV5-4 to TRBJ2-1, with a tentative D call TRBD1 (5 bases). Germline assignment: CDR1 SGHNT and CDR2 YYREEE (reference sequence). The CDR3 totals 13 residues. With 5 bases removed from V and 4 bases from J, the gap between germline ends came to 10 bases. The CDR3 DNA is TGTGCCAGCAGTAGGCAGGGTTACAATGAGCAGTTCTTC. Protein sequence: CASSRQGYNEQFF.

This sequence joins TRBV19 and TRBJ1-3; D unresolved. V was pared by 4 bases and J by 0 bases, with 7 bases between. This CDR3 comprises 14 residues. Looked up from germline, CDR1 is LNHDA and CDR2 is SQIVND (reference sequence). The CDR3: CASSNGISGNTIYF. In nucleotides, the CDR3 is TGTGCCAGTAGTAACGGGATCTCTGGAAACACCATATATTTT.

The chain is built from TRBV7-2 and TRBJ2-7; no firm D call. CDR1 SGHTA and CDR2 FQGNSA come from the germline V gene. Trimming took off 2 bases at V and 2 bases at J, with 10 bases between the two ends. This CDR3 contains 14 residues. This chain's CDR3 is CASSLWAGAYEQYF. The CDR3 DNA reads TGTGCCAGCAGCTTATGGGCCGGAGCCTACGAGCAGTACTTC.

V gene TRBV19 combines with J gene TRBJ1-2; 9 nucleotides agree with TRBD1. J gave up 6 bases and V 5 bases, and 10 bases lay outside the gene matches. The CDR3 sequence is 15 residues long. CDR1 is LNHDA and CDR2 is SQIVND in the germline V gene (reference sequence). CDR3 coding DNA: TGTGCCAGTAGTGCCCGACAGGGGGGCTCGAATGGCTACACCTTC. Its translation is CASSARQGGSNGYTF.

This clone was recorded a few times. The chain is built from TRBV28 and TRBJ1-1; D not resolved. The CDR3 length is 11 residues. Germline values: CDR1 MDHEN, CDR2 SYDVKM. Trimming took off 2 bases at V and 11 bases at J, with 9 bases between the two ends. Here the CDR3 DNA reads TGTGCCAGCAGTTTAGGGGTATCGGCTTTCTTT. Encoded protein: CASSLGVSAFF.

J is TRBJ2-3 and V is TRBV7-2; 14 bases agree with TRBD2. The CDR3 is 18 residues long. J lost 1 base, V lost 2 bases, and 5 bases had no gene match. From germline, CDR1 is SGHTA and CDR2 FQGNSA. The CDR3 nucleotides are TGTGCCAGCAGCTTAAAGGGACTAGCGGGAGTGGGCACAGATACGCAGTATTTT. This encodes CASSLKGLAGVGTDTQYF.

The chain employs TRBV5-1 and TRBJ1-1; D gene uncertain. The CDR3 covers 16 residues. Per the germline V gene, CDR1 is SGHRS and CDR2 is YFSETQ. Trimming left V 2 bases short and J 4 bases short, with 18 bases between. The CDR3 loop reads CASSLYNLAGGTEAFF. The CDR3 nucleotides are TGCGCCAGCAGCTTATATAACCTCGCGGGAGGCACTGAAGCTTTCTTT.

The chain recombines TRBV10-3 with TRBJ2-7; 7 nucleotides line up with TRBD1. Unmatched junction bases numbered 9, after V lost 2 bases and J lost 5 bases. The CDR3 covers 15 residues. Germline V gene lookup returns CDR1 ENHRY and CDR2 SYGVKD. The CDR3 loop is CAISEPDRSGNEQYF. The CDR3 DNA sequence: TGTGCCATCAGTGAGCCGGACAGGTCAGGGAACGAGCAGTACTTC.

The gene calls are TRBV11-2 and TRBJ1-5; 8 bases map to TRBD1. The junction had 2 bases not matched to a gene; V was cut back by 1 base and J by 3 bases. CDR3 size: 15 residues. The germline CDR1 and CDR2 sequences are SGHAT and FQNNGV. The CDR3 DNA reads as TGTGCCAGCAGCTTAGGGGACAGGCCCAATCAGCCCCAGCATTTT. As protein: CASSLGDRPNQPQHF.

V is TRBV27 and J is TRBJ2-1; TRBD1 or TRBD2 may be the D gene (7 bases each). V lost 1 base and J 6 bases, leaving 16 bases between the germline ends. CDR1 is MNHEY, CDR2 SMNVEV, per germline (reference sequence). The CDR3 consists of 16 residues. The CDR3 DNA follows: TGTGCCAGCAGTTTATGGCGTCAGGGGGGGATCAATGAGCAGTTCTTC. It encodes CASSLWRQGGINEQFF.

The chain links TRBV2 to TRBJ2-5; D gene uncertain. Between the trimmed V and J ends, which lost 5 bases and 6 bases, there was a span of 4 bases. Germline lookup yields CDR1 SNHLY and CDR2 FYNNEI. CDR3 length: 10 amino acids. The CDR3 DNA sequence: TGTGCCAGCAGTCAGAAGACCCAGTACTTC. Its translation is CASSQKTQYF.

V gene TRBV7-2 combines with J gene TRBJ2-1, with 7 bases lining up with TRBD2. This CDR3 contains 16 residues. Losses at the gene ends were 5 bases for V and 3 bases for J; bases not matched to a gene: 10. Germline V gives CDR1 SGHTA, CDR2 FQGNSA. Written as DNA, the CDR3 is TGTGCCAGCAGCCAACAGACTAGCCCTGTCTACAATGAGCAGTTCTTC. Protein sequence: CASSQQTSPVYNEQFF.

V gene TRBV6-1 combines with J gene TRBJ2-2; D not certain. This CDR3 contains 15 residues. V lost 4 bases to trimming and J lost 0 bases, with 9 bases between them. Germline V gene data show CDR1 as MNHNS and CDR2 as SASEGT. The CDR3 region has the DNA TGTGCCAGCAGTGCAGACCCTCCGAACACCGGGGAGCTGTTTTTT. It specifies CASSADPPNTGELFF.